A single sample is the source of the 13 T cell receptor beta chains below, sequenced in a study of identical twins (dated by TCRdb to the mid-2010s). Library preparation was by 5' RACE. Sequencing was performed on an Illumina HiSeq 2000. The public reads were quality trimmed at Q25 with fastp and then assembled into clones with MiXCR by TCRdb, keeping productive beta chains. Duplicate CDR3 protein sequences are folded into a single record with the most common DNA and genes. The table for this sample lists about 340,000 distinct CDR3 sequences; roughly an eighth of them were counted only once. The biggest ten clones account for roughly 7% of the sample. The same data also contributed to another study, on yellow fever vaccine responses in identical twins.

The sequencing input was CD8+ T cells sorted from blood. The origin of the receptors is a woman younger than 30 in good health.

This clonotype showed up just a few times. The CDR3 region is CASSQGQGSPRETQYF. The DNA of the CDR3 is TGTGCCAGCAGCCAGGGACAGGGTTCGCCGCGGGAGACCCAGTACTTC. V gene TRBV11-2 combines with J gene TRBJ2-5; 9 nucleotides line up with TRBD1. The germline V gene has CDR1 SGHAT and CDR2 FQNNGV. This CDR3 contains 16 residues. V gave up 5 bases and J gave up 5 bases; unmatched junction bases: 12.

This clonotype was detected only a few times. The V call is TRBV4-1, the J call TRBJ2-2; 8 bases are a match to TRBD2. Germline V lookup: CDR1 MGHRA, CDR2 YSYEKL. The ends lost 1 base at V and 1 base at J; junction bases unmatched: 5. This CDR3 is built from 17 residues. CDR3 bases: TGCGCCAGCAGCCAAGTTTCTAGCGGGCTGAACACCGGGGAGCTGTTTTTT. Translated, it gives CASSQVSSGLNTGELFF.

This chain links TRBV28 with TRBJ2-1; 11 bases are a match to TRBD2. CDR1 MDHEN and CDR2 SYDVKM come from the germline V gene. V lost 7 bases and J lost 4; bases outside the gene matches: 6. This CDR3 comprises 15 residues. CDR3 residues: CASTALAGGYNEQFF. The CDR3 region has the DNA TGTGCCAGCACCGCCCTAGCGGGGGGTTACAATGAGCAGTTCTTC. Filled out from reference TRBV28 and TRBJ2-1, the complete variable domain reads DVKVTQSSRYLVKRTGEKVFLECVQDMDHENMFWYRQDPGLGLRLIYFSYDVKMKEKGDIPEGYSVSREKKERFSLILESASTNQTSMYLCASTALAGGYNEQFFGPGTRLTVL.

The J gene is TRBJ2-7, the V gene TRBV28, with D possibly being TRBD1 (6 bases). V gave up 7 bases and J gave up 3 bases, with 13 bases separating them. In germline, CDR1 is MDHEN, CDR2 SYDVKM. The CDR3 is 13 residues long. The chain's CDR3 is CASNLEGGYEQYF. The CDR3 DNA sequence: TGTGCCAGCAACCTAGAAGGGGGCTACGAGCAGTACTTC. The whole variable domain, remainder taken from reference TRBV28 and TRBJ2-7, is DVKVTQSSRYLVKRTGEKVFLECVQDMDHENMFWYRQDPGLGLRLIYFSYDVKMKEKGDIPEGYSVSREKKERFSLILESASTNQTSMYLCASNLEGGYEQYFGPGTRLTVT.

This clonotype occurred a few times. CDR3 coding DNA: TGTGCCAGCAGTGAAGATAGTTCAAATGAGCAGTTCTTC. Amino acids: CASSEDSSNEQFF. The chain employs TRBV2 and TRBJ2-1, with D uncertain. Trimming removed 1 base from V and 7 bases from J, with 8 bases in between. The germline gives CDR1 SNHLY, CDR2 FYNNEI. This CDR3 has 13 amino acids.

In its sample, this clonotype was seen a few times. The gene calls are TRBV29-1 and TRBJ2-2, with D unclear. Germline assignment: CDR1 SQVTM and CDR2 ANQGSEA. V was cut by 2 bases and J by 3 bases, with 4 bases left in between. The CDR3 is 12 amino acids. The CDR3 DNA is TGCAGCGTTGAACTAGACACCGGGGAGCTGTTTTTT. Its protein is CSVELDTGELFF.

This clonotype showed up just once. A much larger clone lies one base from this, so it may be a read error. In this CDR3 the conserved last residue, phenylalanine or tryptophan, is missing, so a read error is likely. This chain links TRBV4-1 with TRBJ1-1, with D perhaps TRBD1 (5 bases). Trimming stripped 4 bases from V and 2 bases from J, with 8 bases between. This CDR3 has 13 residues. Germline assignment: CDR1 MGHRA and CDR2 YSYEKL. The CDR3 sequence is CASSRTSNTEAFL. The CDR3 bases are TGCGCCAGCAGCCGGACAAGTAACACTGAAGCTTTCCTT.

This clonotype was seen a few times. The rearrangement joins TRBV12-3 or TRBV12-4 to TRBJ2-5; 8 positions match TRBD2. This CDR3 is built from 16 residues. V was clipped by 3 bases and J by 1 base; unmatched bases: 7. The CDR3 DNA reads TGTGCCAGCAGTTTCTTGGCGGGGGGACTCCAAGAGACCCAGTACTTC. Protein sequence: CASSFLAGGLQETQYF.

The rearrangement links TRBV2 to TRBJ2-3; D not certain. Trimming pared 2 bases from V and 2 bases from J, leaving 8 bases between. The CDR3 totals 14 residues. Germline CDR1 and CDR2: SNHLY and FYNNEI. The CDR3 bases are TGTGCCAGCAGTGAATACAGAAACACAGATACGCAGTATTTT. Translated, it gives CASSEYRNTDTQYF.

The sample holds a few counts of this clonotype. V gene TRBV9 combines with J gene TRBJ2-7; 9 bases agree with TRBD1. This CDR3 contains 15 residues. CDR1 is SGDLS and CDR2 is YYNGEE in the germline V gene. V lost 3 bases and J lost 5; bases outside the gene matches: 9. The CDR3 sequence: CASSAATGGGDEQYF. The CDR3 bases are TGTGCCAGCAGCGCCGCGACAGGGGGGGGCGACGAGCAGTACTTC.

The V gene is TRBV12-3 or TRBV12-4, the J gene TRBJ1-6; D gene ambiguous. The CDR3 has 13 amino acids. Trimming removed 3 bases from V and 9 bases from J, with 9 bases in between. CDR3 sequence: CASSFGLTSPLHF. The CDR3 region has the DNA TGTGCCAGCAGTTTCGGCCTGACTTCACCCCTCCACTTT.

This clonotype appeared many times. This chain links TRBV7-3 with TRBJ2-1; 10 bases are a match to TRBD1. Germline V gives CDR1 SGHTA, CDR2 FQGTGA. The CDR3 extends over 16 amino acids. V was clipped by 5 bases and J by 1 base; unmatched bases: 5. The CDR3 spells CASSPKGQGSYNEQFF. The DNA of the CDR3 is TGTGCCAGCAGCCCCAAGGGACAGGGGTCCTACAATGAGCAGTTCTTC.

Here the CDR3 DNA reads TGTGCCAGCAGCCAAGACTGGTCCGATACGCAGTATTTT. Protein: CASSQDWSDTQYF. This chain links TRBV4-2 with TRBJ2-3, with D unclear. The CDR3 is 13 residues long. Looked up from germline, CDR1 is LGHNA and CDR2 is YNFKEQ. Trimming cost V 0 bases and J 6 bases, with 7 bases left between them.